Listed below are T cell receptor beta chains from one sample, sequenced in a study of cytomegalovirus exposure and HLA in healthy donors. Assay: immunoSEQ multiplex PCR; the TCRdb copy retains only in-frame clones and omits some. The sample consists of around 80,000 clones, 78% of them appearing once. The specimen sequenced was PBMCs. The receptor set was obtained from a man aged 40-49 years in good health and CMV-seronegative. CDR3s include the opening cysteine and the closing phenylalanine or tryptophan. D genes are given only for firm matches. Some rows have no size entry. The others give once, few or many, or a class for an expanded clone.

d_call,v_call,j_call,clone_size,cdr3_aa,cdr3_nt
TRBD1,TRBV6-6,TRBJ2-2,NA,CANRQGTGELFF,TGTGCCAACCGACAGGGGACCGGGGAGCTGTTTTTT
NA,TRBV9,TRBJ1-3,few,CASSPLRGDGNTIYF,TGTGCCAGCAGCCCCCTTCGGGGTGATGGAAACACCATATATTTT
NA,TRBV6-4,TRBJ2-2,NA,CASSASGGGDTGELFF,TGTGCCAGCAGTGCCAGCGGAGGGGGCGACACCGGGGAGCTGTTTTTT
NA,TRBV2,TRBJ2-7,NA,CASKLDSTYEQYF,TGTGCCAGCAAACTGGACAGCACCTACGAGCAGTACTTC
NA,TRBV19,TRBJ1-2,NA,CASIEPGINYGYTF,TGTGCCAGTATCGAACCAGGGATTAACTATGGCTACACCTTC
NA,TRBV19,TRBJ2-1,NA,CASSDRPPDEQFF,TGTGCCAGTAGTGACAGGCCCCCCGATGAGCAGTTCTTC
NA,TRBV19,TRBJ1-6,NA,CASSIAGINSPLHF,TGTGCCAGTAGTATAGCCGGGATTAATTCACCCCTCCACTTT
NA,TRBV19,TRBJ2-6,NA,CASSIGSGANGLTF,TGTGCCAGTAGTATAGGCTCTGGGGCCAACGGCCTGACTTTC
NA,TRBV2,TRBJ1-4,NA,CASKRGVEKLFF,TGTGCCAGCAAAAGAGGAGTGGAAAAACTGTTTTTT
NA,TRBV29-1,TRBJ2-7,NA,CSVAPREGEQYF,TGCAGCGTTGCGCCTAGAGAAGGCGAGCAGTACTTC
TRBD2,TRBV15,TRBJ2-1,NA,CATSRESSGRAYNEQFF,TGTGCCACCAGCAGAGAGTCTAGCGGGAGGGCCTACAATGAGCAGTTCTTC
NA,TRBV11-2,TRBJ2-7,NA,CASSLTSSYEQYF,TGTGCCAGCAGCTTAACTAGCTCCTACGAGCAGTACTTC
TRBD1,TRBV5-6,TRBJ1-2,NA,CASSLMDRPNYGYTF,TGTGCCAGCAGCTTAATGGACAGGCCGAACTATGGCTACACCTTC
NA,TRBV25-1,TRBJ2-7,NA,CASSQGFETYEQYF,TGTGCCAGCAGCCAGGGGTTTGAGACCTACGAGCAGTACTTC
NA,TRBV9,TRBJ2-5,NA,CASSVDEETQYF,TGTGCCAGCAGCGTAGATGAGGAGACCCAGTACTTC
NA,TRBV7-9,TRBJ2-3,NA,CASSQTTGITQYF,TGTGCCAGCAGCCAGACAACAGGGATAACGCAGTATTTT
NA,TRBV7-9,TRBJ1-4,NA,CASSLVTGHLSTNEKLFF,TGTGCCAGCAGCTTAGTAACTGGACACCTCTCAACTAATGAAAAACTGTTTTTT
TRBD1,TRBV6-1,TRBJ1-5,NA,CASSEDRGYQPQHF,TGTGCCAGCAGTGAGGACAGGGGGTACCAGCCCCAGCATTTT
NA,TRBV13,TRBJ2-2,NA,CASSVSLVGELFF,TGTGCCAGCAGCGTCTCACTGGTCGGGGAGCTGTTTTTT
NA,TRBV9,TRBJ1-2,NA,CASSARPPEANHGYTF,TGTGCCAGCAGCGCCCGCCCCCCGGAGGCTAACCATGGCTACACCTTC
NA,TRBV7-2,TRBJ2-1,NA,CASTPDNEQFF,TGTGCCAGCACCCCTGACAATGAGCAGTTCTTC
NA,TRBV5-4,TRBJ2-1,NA,CASSLEQGSYNEQFF,TGTGCCAGCAGCTTGGAACAGGGCTCCTACAATGAGCAGTTCTTC
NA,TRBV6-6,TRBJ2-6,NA,CASSLQGGGANVLTF,TGTGCCAGCAGCCTCCAAGGCGGTGGGGCCAACGTCCTGACTTTC
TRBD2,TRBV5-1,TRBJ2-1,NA,CASSLGVTSGSYNEQFF,TGCGCCAGCAGCTTGGGGGTGACTAGCGGCTCCTACAATGAGCAGTTCTTC